One and the same sample provided the 18 T cell receptor beta chains below, sequenced in a study of T cells in Graves' hyperthyroidism and ophthalmopathy. What was amplified from RNA transcripts were TCR beta CDR3 regions. A set of HTBI primers served as the primers for a first-round RT-PCR of the TCR CDR3. TCRdb independently ran MiXCR on the multiplex PCR reads; one entry per CDR3 protein. The sample gives roughly 500,000 distinct CDR3 sequences, approximately 49% of which show up once; about two fifths is in the top ten. Sequencing was done on a sample of peripheral blood or thyroid tissue (not recorded which). All receptors derive from an adult woman with Graves' disease, either hyperthyroidism or ophthalmopathy (not recorded which).

This clonotype was counted only a few times. The J gene is TRBJ2-7, the V gene TRBV20-1; D is perhaps TRBD2 (5 bases). There are 10 residues in the CDR3. V lost 3 bases and J lost 7, with 7 bases in between. Germline CDR1 and CDR2: DFQATT and SNEGSKA (reference sequence). The CDR3 DNA sequence: TGCAGTGCTAGCACGGGGGAGCAGTACTTC. It is translated as CSASTGEQYF.

This clonotype was seen more than once but under ten times. V and J are TRBV2 and TRBJ2-2; 9 nucleotides line up with TRBD2. CDR3 length equals 16 residues. CDR1 and CDR2 (germline): SNHLY, FYNNEI. V lost 6 bases and J lost 0; bases outside the gene matches: 5. Here the CDR3 reads CASRWLAGTNTGELFF. The CDR3 region has the DNA TGTGCCAGCAGATGGCTAGCGGGAACGAACACCGGGGAGCTGTTTTTT.

The chain links TRBV29-1 to TRBJ2-2, with D unclear. The CDR3 sequence is 13 residues long. V gave up 1 base and J gave up 3 bases, with 6 bases separating them. Germline V gives CDR1 SQVTM, CDR2 ANQGSEA. The CDR3 DNA is TGCAGCGTTGAAGGGGCCGACACCGGGGAGCTGTTTTTT. Its translation: CSVEGADTGELFF.

This clonotype was recorded many times. The chain carries TRBV10-3 and TRBJ2-2; D is possibly TRBD1 (5 bases). The CDR3 consists of 14 residues. CDR1 ENHRY and CDR2 SYGVKD come from the germline V gene. V lost 6 bases, J lost 4 bases, and 12 bases lay in between. The CDR3 region has the DNA TGTGCCATCAGCGACAGTGGTTTCACCGGGGAGCTGTTTTTT. Encoded protein: CAISDSGFTGELFF.

The chain employs TRBV2 and TRBJ1-1; 7 bases align to TRBD1. The germline V gene has CDR1 SNHLY and CDR2 FYNNEI. V was pared by 2 bases and J by 1 base, with 7 bases of the junction left unmatched. The CDR3 extends over 16 amino acids. The CDR3 coding sequence is TGTGCCAGCAGTGAAAATACAGGGGTTAAGAACACTGAAGCTTTCTTT. Its protein is CASSENTGVKNTEAFF.

J is TRBJ1-1 and V is TRBV29-1, with D hard to call. Per germline, CDR1 SQVTM and CDR2 ANQGSEA. The CDR3 totals 13 residues. The V end lost 3 bases, the J end lost 1 base, and 9 bases lay between the germline ends. For the CDR3, the DNA is TGCAGCGTTGAGCGGCCGGAGAACACTGAAGCTTTCTTT. This encodes CSVERPENTEAFF.

CDR3 region: CASGGGGDQPQHF. As DNA, the CDR3 is TGTGCCTCCGGTGGAGGGGGCGATCAGCCCCAGCATTTT. The chain combines TRBV10-3 with TRBJ1-5, with TRBD1 identical over 7 bases. Unmatched junction bases numbered 9, after V lost 11 bases and J lost 5 bases. Germline CDR1 is ENHRY and CDR2 is SYGVKD. The CDR3 totals 13 residues.

The V and J genes are TRBV15 and TRBJ1-1; no reliable D call. The CDR3 consists of 13 residues. CDR1 and CDR2 from the germline V gene are LNHNV and YYDKDF (reference sequence). V was cut by 0 bases and J by 6 bases, with 8 bases left in between. CDR3 protein: CATSRDLAAEAFF. CDR3 nucleotides: TGTGCCACCAGCAGAGATCTGGCCGCTGAAGCTTTCTTT. Full variable domain (outside the CDR3, taken from reference TRBV15 and TRBJ1-1): DAMVIQNPRYQVTQFGKPVTLSCSQTLNHNVMYWYQQKSSQAPKLLFHYYDKDFNNEADTPDNFQSRRPNTSFCFLDIRSPGLGDTAMYLCATSRDLAAEAFFGQGTRLTVV.

This clonotype was picked up a small number of times. The V call is TRBV10-3, the J call TRBJ2-7; D might be TRBD1 (5 bases). This CDR3 is 16 amino acids long. The germline V and J ends were trimmed by 0 bases and 0 bases, with 12 bases remaining between them. Germline CDR1 reads ENHRY; CDR2 reads SYGVKD. CDR3 sequence: CAISESTVRSSYEQYF. The CDR3 DNA follows: TGTGCCATCAGTGAGTCGACAGTTAGAAGCTCCTACGAGCAGTACTTC.

The chain is built from TRBV19 and TRBJ1-1, with D perhaps matching TRBD1 (5 bases). The CDR3 contains 15 residues. Germline CDR1 and CDR2: LNHDA and SQIVND (reference sequence). V lost 7 bases and J lost 3, with 18 bases in between. CDR3 residues: CASTPLGQADTEAFF. Here the CDR3 DNA reads TGTGCCAGTACCCCTTTGGGGCAGGCCGACACTGAAGCTTTCTTT.

The J gene is TRBJ2-5, the V gene TRBV2; possibly TRBD2 for D (6 bases). The J call is doubtful: the DNA matches TRBJ2-1 better. There are 11 residues in the CDR3. The germline gives CDR1 SNHLY, CDR2 FYNNEI. The chain's CDR3 is CASSRLVGQFF. CDR3 nucleotides: TGTGCCAGCAGTCGACTAGTCGGGCAGTTCTTC.

This clonotype came up a few times. V is TRBV2 and J is TRBJ2-5; D may match TRBD1 or TRBD2 (5 bases each). Germline CDR1 is SNHLY and CDR2 is FYNNEI. The CDR3 contains 12 residues. V was pared by 8 bases and J by 5 bases, with 12 bases between. In DNA form, the CDR3 reads TGTGCCAGCGGGACGGTCGGGGAGACCCAGTACTTC. Translating it yields CASGTVGETQYF.

This chain uses TRBV19 with TRBJ2-7, with D perhaps assigned TRBD1 or TRBD2 (6 bases each). Trimming cost V 4 bases and J 7 bases, with 20 bases left between them. This CDR3 is built from 15 residues. CDR1 and CDR2 (germline): LNHDA, SQIVND (reference sequence). The CDR3 loop is CASSTTGTGRGEQYF. The DNA of the CDR3 is TGTGCCAGTAGTACCACAGGGACCGGGCGGGGAGAGCAGTACTTC.

This clonotype was observed at least ten times. The chain links TRBV20-1 to TRBJ1-5, with 8 positions matching TRBD1. In germline, CDR1 is DFQATT, CDR2 SNEGSKA (reference sequence). The CDR3 runs 17 residues. With 0 bases clipped from V and 7 bases from J, the junction kept 14 bases outside the gene matches. The CDR3 DNA follows: TGCAGTGCTAGAGATCCCCAGGGGGCTGGATGGATGCAGCCCCAGCATTTT. Residues: CSARDPQGAGWMQPQHF.

The chain joins TRBV4-1 to TRBJ2-7; a weak D match, TRBD1 (6 bases). There are 15 residues in the CDR3. CDR1 is MGHRA, CDR2 YSYEKL, per germline. Trimming took 4 bases from V and 4 from J, leaving 17 bases between them. The DNA for the CDR3 is TGCGCCAGCAGCCTCTCCGGACAGCAAGAGTACGAGCAGTACTTC. Translation: CASSLSGQQEYEQYF.

This clonotype was detected a few times. The chain uses TRBV2 and TRBJ1-6; the D gene is possibly TRBD1 (5 bases). The CDR3 length is 14 residues. V lost 10 bases and J lost 0, with 10 bases in between. Looked up from germline, CDR1 is SNHLY and CDR2 is FYNNEI. CDR3 nucleotide sequence: TGTGCCACCCAGAGGGGCTCCTATAATTCACCCCTCCACTTT. This translates into CATQRGSYNSPLHF.

The genes are TRBV10-3 and TRBJ1-1, with unresolved D. V was shortened by 2 bases and J by 6 bases, with 4 bases between the two germline ends. Per germline, CDR1 ENHRY and CDR2 SYGVKD. CDR3 length equals 11 residues. This CDR3 is CAISEGSEAFF. CDR3 in DNA: TGTGCCATCAGTGAGGGGTCTGAAGCTTTCTTT.

The chain employs TRBV29-1 and TRBJ1-1; D uncertain. Germline V CDR1 and CDR2: SQVTM, ANQGSEA. The CDR3 has 11 amino acids. The V and J ends lost 1 base and 7 bases respectively, with 7 bases between them. The CDR3 DNA follows: TGCAGCGTTGAAGGGGCCAATGAAGCTTTCTTT. This translates into CSVEGANEAFF.